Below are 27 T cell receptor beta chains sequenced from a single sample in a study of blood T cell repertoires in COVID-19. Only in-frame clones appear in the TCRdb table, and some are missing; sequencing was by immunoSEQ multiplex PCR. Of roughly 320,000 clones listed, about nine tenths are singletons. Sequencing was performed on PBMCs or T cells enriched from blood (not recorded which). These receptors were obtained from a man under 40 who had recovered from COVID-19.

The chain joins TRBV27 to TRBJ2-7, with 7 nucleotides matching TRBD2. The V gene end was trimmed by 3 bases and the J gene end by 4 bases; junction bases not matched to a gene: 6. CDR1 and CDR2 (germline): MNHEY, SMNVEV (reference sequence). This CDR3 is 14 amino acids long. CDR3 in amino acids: CASSLGGSLYEQYF. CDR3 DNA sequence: TGTGCCAGCAGTTTGGGCGGGAGTTTGTACGAGCAGTACTTC.

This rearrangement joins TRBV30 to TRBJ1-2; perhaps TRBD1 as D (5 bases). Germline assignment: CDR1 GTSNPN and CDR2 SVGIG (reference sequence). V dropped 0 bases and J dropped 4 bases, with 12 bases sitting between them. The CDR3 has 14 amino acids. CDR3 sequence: CAWSVDGGVYGYTF. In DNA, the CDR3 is TGTGCCTGGAGTGTAGATGGGGGGGTCTATGGCTACACCTTC. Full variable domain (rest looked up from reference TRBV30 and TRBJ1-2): SQTIHQWPATLVQPVGSPLSLECTVEGTSNPNLYWYRQAAGRGLQLLFYSVGIGQISSEVPQNLSASRPQDRQFILSSKKLLLSDSGFYLCAWSVDGGVYGYTFGSGTRLTVV.

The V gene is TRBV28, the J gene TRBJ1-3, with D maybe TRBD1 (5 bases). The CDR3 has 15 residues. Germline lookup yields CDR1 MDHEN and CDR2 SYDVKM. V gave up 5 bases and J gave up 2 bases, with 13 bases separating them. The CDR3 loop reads CASSKIRVTGNTIYF. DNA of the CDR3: TGTGCCAGCAGTAAGATCAGGGTGACTGGAAACACCATATATTTT.

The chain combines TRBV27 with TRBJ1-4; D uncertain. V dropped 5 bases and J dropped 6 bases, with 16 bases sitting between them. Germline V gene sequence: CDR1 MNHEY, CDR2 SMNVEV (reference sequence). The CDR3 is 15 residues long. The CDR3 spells CASSPLGRGDEKLFF. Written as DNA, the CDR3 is TGTGCCAGCAGTCCCCTCGGACGGGGAGATGAAAAACTGTTTTTT.

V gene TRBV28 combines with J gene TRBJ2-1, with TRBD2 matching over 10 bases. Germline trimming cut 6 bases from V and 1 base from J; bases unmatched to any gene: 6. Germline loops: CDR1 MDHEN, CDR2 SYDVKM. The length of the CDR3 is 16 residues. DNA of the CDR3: TGTGCCAGCAGCTCCAGGACTAGCGGATCCTACAATGAGCAGTTCTTC. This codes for CASSSRTSGSYNEQFF.

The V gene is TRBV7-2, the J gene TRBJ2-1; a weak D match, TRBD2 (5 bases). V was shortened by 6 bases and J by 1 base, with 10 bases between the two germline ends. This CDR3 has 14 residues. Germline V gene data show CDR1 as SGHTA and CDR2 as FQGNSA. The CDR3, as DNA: TGTGCCAGCAGGGGGAGTAGTTCCTACAATGAGCAGTTCTTC. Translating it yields CASRGSSSYNEQFF. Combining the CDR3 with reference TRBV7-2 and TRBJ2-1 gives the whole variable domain GAGVSQSPSNKVTEKGKDVELRCDPISGHTALYWYRQSLGQGLEFLIYFQGNSAPDKSGLPSDRFSAERTGGSVSTLTIQRTQQEDSAVYLCASRGSSSYNEQFFGPGTRLTVL.

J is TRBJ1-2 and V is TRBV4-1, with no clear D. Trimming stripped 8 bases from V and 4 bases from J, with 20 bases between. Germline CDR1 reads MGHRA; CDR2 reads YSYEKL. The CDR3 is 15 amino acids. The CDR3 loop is CASFPTLQAGYGYTF. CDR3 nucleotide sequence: TGCGCCAGCTTTCCGACTCTTCAAGCGGGCTATGGCTACACCTTC.

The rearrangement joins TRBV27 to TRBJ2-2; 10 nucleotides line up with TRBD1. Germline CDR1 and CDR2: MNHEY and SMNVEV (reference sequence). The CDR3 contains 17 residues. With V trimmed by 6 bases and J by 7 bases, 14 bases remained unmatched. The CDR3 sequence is CASSGTRDRGYGGELFF. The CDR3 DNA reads TGTGCCAGCAGCGGGACCCGGGACAGGGGTTATGGCGGGGAGCTGTTTTTT.

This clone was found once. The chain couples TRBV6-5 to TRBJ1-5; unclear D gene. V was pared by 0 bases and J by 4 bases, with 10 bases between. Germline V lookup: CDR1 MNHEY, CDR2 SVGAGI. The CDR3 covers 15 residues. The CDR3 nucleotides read TGTGCCAGCAGTTACTCGAACAGACCGAATCAGCCCCAGCATTTT. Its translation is CASSYSNRPNQPQHF.

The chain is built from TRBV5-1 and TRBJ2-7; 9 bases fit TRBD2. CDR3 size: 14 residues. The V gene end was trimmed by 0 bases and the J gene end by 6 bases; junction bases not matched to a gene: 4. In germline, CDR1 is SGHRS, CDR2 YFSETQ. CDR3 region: CASSLDQRGAEQYF. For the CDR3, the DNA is TGCGCCAGCAGCTTGGACCAGCGGGGGGCCGAGCAGTACTTC.

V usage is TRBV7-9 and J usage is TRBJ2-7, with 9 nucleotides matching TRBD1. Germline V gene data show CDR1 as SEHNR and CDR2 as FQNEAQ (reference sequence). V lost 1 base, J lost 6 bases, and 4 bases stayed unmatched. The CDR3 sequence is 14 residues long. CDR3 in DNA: TGTGCCAGCAGCTTAGGTGGACAGGGGTTCGAGCAGTACTTC. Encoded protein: CASSLGGQGFEQYF.

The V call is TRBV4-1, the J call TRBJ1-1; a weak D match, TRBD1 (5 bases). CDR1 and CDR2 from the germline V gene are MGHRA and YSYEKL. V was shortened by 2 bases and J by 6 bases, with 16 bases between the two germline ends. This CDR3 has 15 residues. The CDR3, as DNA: TGCGCCAGCAGCCAATATCCGGGACTGGGGTCTGAAGCTTTCTTT. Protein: CASSQYPGLGSEAFF.

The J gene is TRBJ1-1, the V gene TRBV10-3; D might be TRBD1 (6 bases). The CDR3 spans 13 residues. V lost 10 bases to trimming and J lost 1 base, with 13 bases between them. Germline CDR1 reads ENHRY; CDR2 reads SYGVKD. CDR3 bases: TGTGCCACACACAGGGCCTCGAACACTGAAGCTTTCTTT. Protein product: CATHRASNTEAFF.

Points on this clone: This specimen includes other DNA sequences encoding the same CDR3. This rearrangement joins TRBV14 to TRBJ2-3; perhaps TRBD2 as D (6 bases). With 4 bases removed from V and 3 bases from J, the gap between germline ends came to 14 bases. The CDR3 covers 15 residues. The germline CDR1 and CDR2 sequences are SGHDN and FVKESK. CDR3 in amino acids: CASSPGLARTDTQYF. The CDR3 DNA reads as TGTGCCAGCAGCCCCGGGCTAGCGAGAACAGATACGCAGTATTTT.

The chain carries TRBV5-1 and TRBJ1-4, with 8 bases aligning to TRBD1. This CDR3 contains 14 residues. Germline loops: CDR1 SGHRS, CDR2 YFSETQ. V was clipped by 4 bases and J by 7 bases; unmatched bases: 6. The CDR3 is CASSPDREGEKLFF. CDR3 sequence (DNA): TGCGCCAGCAGCCCGGACAGGGAGGGTGAAAAACTGTTTTTT.

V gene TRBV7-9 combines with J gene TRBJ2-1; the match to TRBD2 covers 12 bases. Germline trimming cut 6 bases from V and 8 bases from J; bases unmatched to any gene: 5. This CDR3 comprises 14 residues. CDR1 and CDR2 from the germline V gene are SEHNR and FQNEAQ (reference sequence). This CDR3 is CASRTSGGRDEQFF. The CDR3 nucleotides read TGTGCCAGCAGGACTAGCGGGGGACGCGATGAGCAGTTCTTC. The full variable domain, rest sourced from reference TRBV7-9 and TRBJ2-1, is DTGVSQNPRHKITKRGQNVTFRCDPISEHNRLYWYRQTLGQGPEFLTYFQNEAQLEKSRLLSDRFSAERPKGSFSTLEIQRTEQGDSAMYLCASRTSGGRDEQFFGPGTRLTVL.

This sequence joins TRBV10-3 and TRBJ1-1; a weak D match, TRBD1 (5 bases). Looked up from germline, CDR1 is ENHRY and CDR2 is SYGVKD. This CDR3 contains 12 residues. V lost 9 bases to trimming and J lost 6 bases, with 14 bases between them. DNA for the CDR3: TGTGCCATTAAAGGGGCAAGGGCTGAAGCTTTCTTT. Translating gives CAIKGARAEAFF.

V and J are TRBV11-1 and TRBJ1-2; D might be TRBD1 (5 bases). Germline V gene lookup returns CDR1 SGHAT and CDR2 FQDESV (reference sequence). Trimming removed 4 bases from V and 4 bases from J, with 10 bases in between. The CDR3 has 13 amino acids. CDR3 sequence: CASSSPGGYGYTF. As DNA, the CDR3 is TGTGCCAGCAGCTCTCCCGGGGGCTATGGCTACACCTTC.

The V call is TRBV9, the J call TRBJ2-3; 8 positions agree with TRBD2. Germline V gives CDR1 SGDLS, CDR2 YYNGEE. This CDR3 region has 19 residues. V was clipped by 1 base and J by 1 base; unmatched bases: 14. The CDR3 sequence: CASSVSGRGGLSGTDTQYF. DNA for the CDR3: TGTGCCAGCAGCGTATCGGGCCGGGGGGGCCTAAGCGGCACAGATACGCAGTATTTT. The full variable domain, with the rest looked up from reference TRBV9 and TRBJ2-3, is DSGVTQTPKHLITATGQRVTLRCSPRSGDLSVYWYQQSLDQGLQFLIQYYNGEERAKGNILERFSAQQFPDLHSELNLSSLELGDSALYFCASSVSGRGGLSGTDTQYFGPGTRLTVL.

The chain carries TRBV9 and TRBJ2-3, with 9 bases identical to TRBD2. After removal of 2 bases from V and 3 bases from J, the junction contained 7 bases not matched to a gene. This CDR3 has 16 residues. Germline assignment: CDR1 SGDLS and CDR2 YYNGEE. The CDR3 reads CASSVSGGIVTDTQYF. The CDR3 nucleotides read TGTGCCAGCAGCGTGAGCGGGGGGATTGTAACAGATACGCAGTATTTT.

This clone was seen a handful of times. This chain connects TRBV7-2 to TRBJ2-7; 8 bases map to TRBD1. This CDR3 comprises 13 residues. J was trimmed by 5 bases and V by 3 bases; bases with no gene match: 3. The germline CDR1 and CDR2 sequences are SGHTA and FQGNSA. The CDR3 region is CASSLVDRDEQYF. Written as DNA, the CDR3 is TGTGCCAGCAGCTTGGTGGACAGGGACGAGCAGTACTTC.

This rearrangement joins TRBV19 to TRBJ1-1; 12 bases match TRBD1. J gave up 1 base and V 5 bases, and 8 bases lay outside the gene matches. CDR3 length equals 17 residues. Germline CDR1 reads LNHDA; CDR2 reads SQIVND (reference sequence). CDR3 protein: CASSAGTGGAKNTEAFF. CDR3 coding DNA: TGTGCCAGTAGTGCAGGGACAGGGGGCGCGAAGAACACTGAAGCTTTCTTT.

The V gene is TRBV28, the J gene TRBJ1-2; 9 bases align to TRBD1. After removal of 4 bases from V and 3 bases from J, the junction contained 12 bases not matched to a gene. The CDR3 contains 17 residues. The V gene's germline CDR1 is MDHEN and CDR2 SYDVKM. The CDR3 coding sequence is TGTGCCAGCAGTTCTACATTCAACAGGGGGCCCGACTATGGCTACACCTTC. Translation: CASSSTFNRGPDYGYTF.

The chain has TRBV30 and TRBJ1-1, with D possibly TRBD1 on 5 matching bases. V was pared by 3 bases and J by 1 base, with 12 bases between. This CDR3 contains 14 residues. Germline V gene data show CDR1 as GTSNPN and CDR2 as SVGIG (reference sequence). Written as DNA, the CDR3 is TGTGCCTGGAGATTTCAGGGAACGAACACTGAAGCTTTCTTT. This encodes CAWRFQGTNTEAFF.

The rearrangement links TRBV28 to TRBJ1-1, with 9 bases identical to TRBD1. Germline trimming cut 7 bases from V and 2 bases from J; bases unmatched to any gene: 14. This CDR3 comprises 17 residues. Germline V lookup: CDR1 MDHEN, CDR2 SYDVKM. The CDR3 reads CASKKGQGYLGNTEAFF. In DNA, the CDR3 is TGTGCCAGCAAAAAGGGACAGGGTTATTTGGGCAACACTGAAGCTTTCTTT.

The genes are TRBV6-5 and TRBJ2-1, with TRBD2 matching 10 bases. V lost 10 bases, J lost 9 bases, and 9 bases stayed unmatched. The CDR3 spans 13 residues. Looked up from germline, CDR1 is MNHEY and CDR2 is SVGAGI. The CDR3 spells CATVTWTSGEQFF. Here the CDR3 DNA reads TGTGCCACCGTCACCTGGACTAGCGGTGAGCAGTTCTTC.

The CDR3 DNA is TGCGCCACCGGGGGAGAGGAGACCCAGTACTTC. It is translated as CATGGEETQYF. The J gene is TRBJ2-5, the V gene TRBV23-1; tentatively, D is TRBD2 (6 bases). TRBV23-1 belongs to the ORF category, with a function that is uncertain. This CDR3 contains 11 residues. V lost 10 bases to trimming and J lost 5 bases, with 11 bases between them.